A selection of T cell receptor beta chains follows, all from one sample in a study of T cells after yellow fever vaccination. Each CDR3 protein is one row after TCRdb ran MiXCR on the 5' RACE reads. Here the sample spans approximately 300,000 distinct CDR3 sequences, around 7% being singletons. The sequences come from PBMCs, collected about 41 days after the first yellow fever vaccination. The origin of the receptors is a man aged 18 to 35 who received the YFV17D yellow fever vaccine. CDR3s include the opening cysteine and the closing phenylalanine or tryptophan. D genes are given only for firm matches. Only part of the rows carry a size: once, few, many, or a class if the clone is expanded.

J: TRBJ2-3; D: NA; V: TRBV11-2; size: few; CDR3: CASSLGSLTYTQYF; DNA: TGTGCCAGCAGCTTAGGGTCCCTCACGTATACGCAGTATTTT
J: TRBJ2-7; D: NA; V: TRBV5-4; size: NA; CDR3: CASSSPDRPYYEQYF; DNA: TGTGCCAGCAGCTCGCCCGACAGGCCTTACTACGAGCAGTACTTC
J: TRBJ2-2; D: TRBD1; V: TRBV5-6; size: many; CDR3: CASSVEGAVTGELFF; DNA: TGTGCCAGCAGCGTCGAGGGGGCGGTCACCGGGGAGCTGTTTTTT
J: TRBJ2-1; D: NA; V: TRBV5-1; size: many; CDR3: CASQDGSSYNEQFF; DNA: TGCGCCAGCCAAGACGGGAGCTCCTACAATGAGCAGTTCTTC
J: TRBJ1-2; D: NA; V: TRBV12-3/TRBV12-4; size: many; CDR3: CASSFRGYGYTF; DNA: TGTGCCAGCAGTTTCCGCGGCTATGGCTACACCTTC
J: TRBJ2-5; D: TRBD1; V: TRBV7-2; size: NA; CDR3: CASSPSRTGPGTQYF; DNA: TGTGCCAGCAGCCCGTCCCGGACAGGTCCAGGGACCCAGTACTTC
J: TRBJ2-1; D: TRBD1; V: TRBV4-3; size: few; CDR3: CASSQALRQGNEQFF; DNA: TGCGCCAGCAGCCAAGCCCTTAGACAGGGCAATGAGCAGTTCTTC
J: TRBJ1-6; D: NA; V: TRBV5-6; size: NA; CDR3: CASSPAREYSPLHF; DNA: TGTGCCAGCAGCCCGGCACGGGAGTATTCACCCCTCCACTTT
J: TRBJ2-1; D: NA; V: TRBV11-2; size: NA; CDR3: CASSSEGRSYNEQFF; DNA: TGTGCCAGCAGCTCAGAAGGGAGGTCCTACAATGAGCAGTTCTTC
J: TRBJ2-3; D: TRBD2; V: TRBV4-1; size: few; CDR3: CASSRTSGDTDTQYF; DNA: TGCGCCAGCAGCCGGACTAGCGGGGATACAGATACGCAGTATTTT
J: TRBJ1-1; D: NA; V: TRBV5-1; size: NA; CDR3: CASSLGRLGTEAFF; DNA: TGCGCCAGCAGCTTGGGGCGGTTGGGCACTGAAGCTTTCTTT
J: TRBJ1-1; D: NA; V: TRBV4-1; size: NA; CDR3: CASSVGGGLRYTEAFF; DNA: TGCGCCAGCAGCGTCGGAGGTGGTCTCCGATACACTGAAGCTTTCTTT
J: TRBJ2-3; D: TRBD1; V: TRBV10-3; size: few; CDR3: CAISYTGATQYF; DNA: TGTGCCATCAGTTATACAGGGGCAACGCAGTATTTT
J: TRBJ1-4; D: TRBD1; V: TRBV6-5; size: NA; CDR3: CASSSGQGATNEKLFF; DNA: TGTGCCAGCAGTTCAGGACAGGGAGCAACTAATGAAAAACTGTTTTTT
J: TRBJ2-2; D: NA; V: TRBV6-5; size: few; CDR3: CASSYSGTYTGELFF; DNA: TGTGCCAGCAGTTACTCGGGAACTTACACCGGGGAGCTGTTTTTT
J: TRBJ2-6; D: NA; V: TRBV7-2; size: NA; CDR3: CASSSPGANVLTF; DNA: TGTGCCAGCAGCTCCCCTGGGGCCAACGTCCTGACTTTC
J: TRBJ1-5; D: NA; V: TRBV20-1; size: NA; CDR3: CSARDRDGNQPQHF; DNA: TGCAGTGCTAGAGACAGGGATGGCAATCAGCCCCAGCATTTT
J: TRBJ2-1; D: NA; V: TRBV5-1; size: many; CDR3: CASSPDIPYNEQFF; DNA: TGCGCCAGCAGCCCTGACATACCGTACAATGAGCAGTTCTTC
J: TRBJ2-1; D: TRBD2; V: TRBV15; size: many; CDR3: CATSRVARTSGVGSYNEQFF; DNA: TGTGCCACCAGCAGAGTGGCTAGGACTAGCGGGGTCGGCTCCTACAATGAGCAGTTCTTC
J: TRBJ1-5; D: NA; V: TRBV7-2; size: few; CDR3: CASSSGVAGNQPQHF; DNA: TGTGCCAGCAGCTCAGGGGTGGCGGGCAATCAGCCCCAGCATTTT
J: TRBJ2-1; D: NA; V: TRBV12-3/TRBV12-4; size: NA; CDR3: CASSLRDPSYNEQFF; DNA: TGTGCCAGCAGTTTAAGGGACCCATCCTACAATGAGCAGTTCTTC
J: TRBJ2-1; D: NA; V: TRBV24-1; size: NA; CDR3: CATSDLGDTKNNEQFF; DNA: TGTGCCACCAGTGATTTAGGGGACACCAAAAACAATGAGCAGTTCTTC
J: TRBJ1-2; D: NA; V: TRBV7-2; size: few; CDR3: CASSLGGQIYGYTF; DNA: TGTGCCAGCAGCTTAGGGGGTCAGATCTATGGCTACACCTTC
J: TRBJ2-3; D: NA; V: TRBV28; size: NA; CDR3: CASGGGHDTQYF; DNA: TGTGCCAGCGGAGGGGGACACGATACGCAGTATTTT
J: TRBJ2-1; D: NA; V: TRBV6-1; size: NA; CDR3: CASRSLPRRNEQSF; DNA: TGTGCCAGCAGATCCCTCCCCCGGCGGAATGAGCAGTCCTTC
J: TRBJ2-3; D: NA; V: TRBV24-1; size: NA; CDR3: CATSDHPPWDTQYF; DNA: TGTGCCACCAGTGATCATCCCCCTTGGGATACGCAGTATTTT
J: TRBJ2-4; D: NA; V: TRBV28; size: many; CDR3: CASSLGGAGGGNIQYF; DNA: TGTGCCAGCAGTTTAGGGGGGGCCGGCGGTGGGAACATTCAGTACTTC
J: TRBJ1-4; D: NA; V: TRBV5-1; size: many; CDR3: CASSLYTTNEKLFF; DNA: TGCGCCAGCAGCTTATATACAACTAATGAAAAACTGTTTTTT
J: TRBJ2-5; D: TRBD1; V: TRBV5-1; size: few; CDR3: CASSRRGQVNQETQYF; DNA: TGCGCCAGCAGCCGGAGGGGACAGGTCAACCAAGAGACCCAGTACTTC
J: TRBJ2-2; D: NA; V: TRBV11-2; size: NA; CDR3: CASSLSVVGGPGTGELFF; DNA: TGTGCCAGCAGCTTGTCCGTAGTCGGGGGACCGGGGACCGGGGAGCTGTTTTTT
J: TRBJ2-3; D: NA; V: TRBV5-1; size: NA; CDR3: CASPSRGRSVSDTQYF; DNA: TGCGCCAGCCCCTCCCGTGGCAGGTCGGTCTCAGATACGCAGTATTTT
J: TRBJ2-3; D: TRBD2; V: TRBV11-2; size: NA; CDR3: CASSTRYGTSAATDTQYF; DNA: TGTGCCAGCAGCACCCGATACGGGACTAGCGCTGCCACAGATACGCAGTATTTT
J: TRBJ2-3; D: TRBD2; V: TRBV30; size: few; CDR3: CAWTLAGGLGTQYF; DNA: TGTGCCTGGACATTAGCGGGGGGGCTTGGTACGCAGTATTTT
J: TRBJ2-5; D: NA; V: TRBV5-1; size: few; CDR3: CASSWQGTQYF; DNA: TGCGCCAGCAGCTGGCAGGGGACCCAGTACTTC
J: TRBJ2-2; D: TRBD1; V: TRBV6-5; size: NA; CDR3: CASSYSGTGANTGELFF; DNA: TGTGCCAGCAGTTACAGCGGGACAGGGGCTAACACCGGGGAGCTGTTTTTT
J: TRBJ1-1; D: TRBD1; V: TRBV12-3/TRBV12-4; size: NA; CDR3: CASSLPDRVTEAFF; DNA: TGTGCCAGCAGTTTGCCCGACAGGGTGACTGAAGCTTTCTTT
J: TRBJ2-7; D: NA; V: TRBV29-1; size: many; CDR3: CSVEMLMWGRYEQYF; DNA: TGCAGCGTTGAAATGTTGATGTGGGGGCGTTACGAGCAGTACTTC
J: TRBJ1-5; D: TRBD1; V: TRBV5-5; size: few; CDR3: CASSLAGTESNPQHF; DNA: TGTGCCAGCAGCTTGGCGGGGACAGAAAGTAATCCCCAGCATTTT
J: TRBJ2-1; D: NA; V: TRBV5-1; size: many; CDR3: CASSLAVLASNEQFF; DNA: TGCGCCAGCAGCTTGGCCGTTCTAGCAAGCAATGAGCAGTTCTTC
J: TRBJ2-5; D: NA; V: TRBV29-1; size: few; CDR3: CSVPDRGRKETQYF; DNA: TGCAGCGTTCCGGACCGGGGGCGCAAGGAGACCCAGTACTTC
J: TRBJ1-6; D: NA; V: TRBV7-9; size: NA; CDR3: CASSFEAPRSSPLHF; DNA: TGTGCCAGCAGCTTCGAGGCCCCGAGGAGTTCACCCCTCCACTTT
J: TRBJ2-1; D: NA; V: TRBV7-9; size: NA; CDR3: CASTGEYLSYNEQFF; DNA: TGTGCCAGCACAGGAGAGTACCTGAGCTACAATGAGCAGTTCTTC
J: TRBJ2-5; D: NA; V: TRBV5-4; size: few; CDR3: CASSRDTSGGQYF; DNA: TGTGCCAGCAGCAGGGACACCTCCGGCGGCCAGTACTTC
J: TRBJ1-2; D: NA; V: TRBV9; size: few; CDR3: CASSVDGGGYGYTF; DNA: TGTGCCAGCAGCGTAGATGGAGGGGGCTATGGCTACACCTTC
J: TRBJ1-1; D: NA; V: TRBV7-6; size: few; CDR3: CASSHGGSPNTEAFF; DNA: TGTGCCAGCAGCCATGGGGGCTCCCCAAACACTGAAGCTTTCTTT
J: TRBJ1-2; D: TRBD1; V: TRBV27; size: NA; CDR3: CASRSADRVYGYTF; DNA: TGTGCCAGCAGATCCGCCGACAGGGTCTATGGCTACACCTTC
J: TRBJ2-7; D: NA; V: TRBV4-3; size: many; CDR3: CASSQGGRGVSYEQYF; DNA: TGCGCCAGCAGCCAAGGGGGCAGGGGTGTTTCCTACGAGCAGTACTTC
J: TRBJ1-5; D: NA; V: TRBV9; size: few; CDR3: CASSVGGTIGNQPQHF; DNA: TGTGCCAGCAGCGTAGGTGGGACAATAGGCAATCAGCCCCAGCATTTT
J: TRBJ2-7; D: NA; V: TRBV19; size: NA; CDR3: CASSHQKQSSYEQYF; DNA: TGTGCCAGTAGTCATCAGAAACAAAGCTCCTACGAGCAGTACTTC
J: TRBJ2-1; D: NA; V: TRBV5-1; size: few; CDR3: CASSSRRGGSYNEQFF; DNA: TGCGCCAGCAGCTCTCGGCGGGGAGGTTCCTACAATGAGCAGTTCTTC
J: TRBJ1-6; D: TRBD1; V: TRBV7-6; size: few; CDR3: CASSSGGASSPLHF; DNA: TGTGCCAGCAGCTCAGGGGGCGCATCCTCACCCCTCCACTTT
J: TRBJ2-3; D: TRBD2; V: TRBV24-1; size: few; CDR3: CATSDAGGTQYF; DNA: TGTGCCACCAGTGATGCGGGGGGTACGCAGTATTTT